The 8 T cell receptor beta chains given below trace back to one sample, sequenced in a study of T cell repertoires in cytomegalovirus infection. MiXCR was run by TCRdb on the reads, yielding one entry per CDR3 protein. This sample yields around 540,000 distinct CDR3 sequences, of which roughly a third are seen a single time; about a sixth belongs to the top ten. The antigens for these receptors are not known. Specimen: cultured PBMCs, collected from culture after CMV antigen stimulation. The source is a human donor in good health (CMV status not recorded). Some clones in this sample may be carry-over from other donors' samples.

This chain links TRBV28 with TRBJ1-4, with TRBD1 matching 7 bases. The CDR3 sequence is 13 residues long. Germline values: CDR1 MDHEN, CDR2 SYDVKM. V trimming: 8 bases; J trimming: 8 bases; junction bases outside the gene matches: 8. This CDR3 is CASGTGAGEKLFF. The CDR3 DNA reads as TGTGCCAGCGGCACAGGGGCTGGGGAAAAACTGTTTTTT. The whole variable domain, filled in from reference TRBV28 and TRBJ1-4, reads DVKVTQSSRYLVKRTGEKVFLECVQDMDHENMFWYRQDPGLGLRLIYFSYDVKMKEKGDIPEGYSVSREKKERFSLILESASTNQTSMYLCASGTGAGEKLFFGSGTQLSVL.

This clonotype was seen at least ten times. The chain carries TRBV11-2 and TRBJ2-3; D remains unclear. The CDR3 contains 12 residues. From germline, CDR1 is SGHAT and CDR2 FQNNGV. Trimming removed 3 bases from V and 6 bases from J, with 7 bases in between. CDR3 amino acids: CASSLEPDTQYF. DNA for the CDR3: TGTGCCAGCAGCTTGGAGCCTGATACGCAGTATTTT.

This clonotype has more than one count but fewer than ten. The gene calls are TRBV27 and TRBJ1-6, with 7 bases matching TRBD1. Germline CDR1 is MNHEY and CDR2 is SMNVEV (reference sequence). The J segment lost 3 bases and the V segment lost 6 bases, leaving 5 bases of the junction unmatched. This CDR3 is 15 amino acids long. CDR3 sequence (DNA): TGTGCCAGCAGCCCGGACAGGCTCTATAATTCACCCCTCCACTTT. Translating it yields CASSPDRLYNSPLHF.

The CDR3 sequence is CAWIGDDNSPLHF. Here the CDR3 DNA reads TGTGCCTGGATCGGGGACGATAATTCACCCCTCCACTTT. The chain has TRBV30 and TRBJ1-6; D is perhaps TRBD1 (5 bases). The CDR3 runs to 13 residues. The germline CDR1 and CDR2 sequences are GTSNPN and SVGIG (reference sequence). Trimming took 4 bases from V and 5 from J, leaving 9 bases between them.

The V call is TRBV12-5, the J call TRBJ2-3; no reliable D call. CDR3 size: 16 residues. Between the trimmed V and J ends, which lost 0 bases and 4 bases, there was a span of 14 bases. Germline CDR1 LGHNT, CDR2 FRNRAP. The CDR3 spells CASGLVVGSAADTQYF. The CDR3 DNA is TGTGCTAGTGGTTTGGTAGTAGGGTCGGCGGCAGATACGCAGTATTTT.

The chain uses TRBV12-5 and TRBJ1-5, with unresolved D. Trimming stripped 4 bases from V and 6 bases from J, with 7 bases between. Germline-derived CDR1 and CDR2 are LGHNT and FRNRAP. The CDR3 consists of 12 residues. The CDR3 is CASGSGRQPQHF. Written as DNA, the CDR3 is TGTGCTAGTGGTTCCGGTCGTCAGCCCCAGCATTTT.

V usage is TRBV12-3 or TRBV12-4 and J usage is TRBJ2-5; TRBD1 matches at 9 bases. This CDR3 is 15 amino acids long. Trimming at V came to 6 bases and at J to 5 bases, leaving 10 bases not matched to a gene. The CDR3 protein is CASRPGTGFVETQYF. The CDR3, as DNA: TGTGCCAGCAGACCCGGGACAGGGTTTGTGGAGACCCAGTACTTC.

The chain uses TRBV20-1 and TRBJ2-3; possible D gene TRBD1, 5 bases. V lost 0 bases, J lost 4 bases, and 14 bases lay in between. The germline gives CDR1 DFQATT, CDR2 SNEGSKA (reference sequence). CDR3 length: 15 amino acids. CDR3 sequence (DNA): TGCAGTGCTAGAGAGTACAGGACCTACCCAGATACGCAGTATTTT. It specifies CSAREYRTYPDTQYF.